These T cell receptor beta chains were read from a single sample in a study of cytomegalovirus exposure and HLA in healthy donors. Method: immunoSEQ multiplex PCR; TCRdb's copy keeps in-frame clones and lacks some. The sample carries 150,000 to 200,000 clones, roughly 83% recorded once. Sequencing was performed on PBMCs. These receptors originate from a man aged 25 to 45 in good health and CMV-seropositive. CDR3s include the opening cysteine and the closing phenylalanine or tryptophan. The D gene is left open where the match is weak. Clone size is given for some rows only: seen once, a few or many times, or a class if the clone is expanded.

size | J | length | D | V | DNA | CDR3
few | TRBJ2-5 | 16 | TRBD1 | TRBV2 | TGTGCCAGCAGCGCCGAAAACAGGGGTCGCGGAGAGACCCAGTACTTC | CASSAENRGRGETQYF
NA | TRBJ2-1 | 13 | NA | TRBV30 | TGTGCCTGGAGTGCTCCAGGGTACAATGAGCAGTTCTTC | CAWSAPGYNEQFF
once | TRBJ1-1 | 14 | TRBD1 | TRBV5-1 | TGCGCCAGCAGCTTGGCGGACAGGGAGACTGAAGCTTTCTTT | CASSLADRETEAFF
NA | TRBJ2-1 | 11 | NA | TRBV6-5 | TGTGCCAGCAGGGCCGGAGGTGAGCAGTTCTTC | CASRAGGEQFF
NA | TRBJ2-3 | 16 | TRBD2 | TRBV2 | TGTGCCAGCAGTGTCACACTAGCGGGAGGGCCCGATACGCAGTATTTT | CASSVTLAGGPDTQYF
NA | TRBJ2-1 | 15 | NA | TRBV27 | TGTGCCAGCAGTTCCAGTACGGAGAGGTACAATGAGCAGTTCTTC | CASSSSTERYNEQFF
NA | TRBJ2-7 | 16 | TRBD2 | TRBV7-3 | TGTGCCAGAGTAAACACCGGGACTAGCGGAACCTACGAGCAGTACTTC | CARVNTGTSGTYEQYF
NA | TRBJ2-3 | 19 | TRBD2 | TRBV28 | TGTGCCAGCAGTTCGGGGAGTAGCGGGAGGTCTGATGACACAGATACGCAGTATTTT | CASSSGSSGRSDDTDTQYF
once | TRBJ1-1 | 15 | NA | TRBV15 | TGTGCCACCAGCAGAGACGGGGTCAGGAACACTGAAGCTTTCTTT | CATSRDGVRNTEAFF
NA | TRBJ1-2 | 17 | TRBD1 | TRBV10-3 | TGTGCCATCAGTGAGTCGACACCCGGACAGGGAGGCTATGGCTACACCTTC | CAISESTPGQGGYGYTF
NA | TRBJ2-1 | 17 | NA | TRBV10-2 | TGCGCCAGCAGTACGGGTCTAGCATTAAGCTCCTACAATGAGCAGTTCTTC | CASSTGLALSSYNEQFF
NA | TRBJ2-1 | 17 | TRBD2 | TRBV27 | TGTGCCAGCAGTTCAACTAGCGGTGGGGAGATTTACAATGAGCAGTTCTTC | CASSSTSGGEIYNEQFF
NA | TRBJ2-1 | 14 | TRBD1 | TRBV2 | TGTGCCAGCAGTCGGGACAGGGTTTACAATGAGCAGTTCTTC | CASSRDRVYNEQFF
NA | TRBJ2-7 | 12 | NA | TRBV28 | TGTGCCAGCAGTAGGACTGGCTACGAGCAGTACTTC | CASSRTGYEQYF
NA | TRBJ2-1 | 13 | NA | TRBV5-6 | TGTGCCAGCAGCGGCGGGACTCACAATGAGCAGTTCTTC | CASSGGTHNEQFF
NA | TRBJ2-1 | 14 | TRBD1 | TRBV2 | TGTGCCATTGTCACAGGGGCCCAATACAATGAGCAGTTCTTC | CAIVTGAQYNEQFF
NA | TRBJ1-4 | 14 | TRBD1 | TRBV7-9 | TGTGCCAGCAGCTTTAGACAGGGGGCGGAAAAACTGTTTTTT | CASSFRQGAEKLFF
NA | TRBJ1-5 | 16 | TRBD1 | TRBV5-3 | TGTGCCAGAAGCGACAGGGTAGGGTCCCAAAATCAGCCCCAGCATTTT | CARSDRVGSQNQPQHF
NA | TRBJ2-1 | 18 | TRBD2 | TRBV27 | TGTGCCAGCAGTTTCGGACTAGCGGGAGTAAGCTCCTACAATGAGCAGTTCTTC | CASSFGLAGVSSYNEQFF
NA | TRBJ1-3 | 15 | NA | TRBV2 | TGTGCCACTACGGGACTCTTTAGCTCTGGAAACACCATATATTTT | CATTGLFSSGNTIYF
NA | TRBJ1-4 | 15 | TRBD1 | TRBV6-1 | TGTGCCAGCAGTGATACGGACAGGGCCGCTGAAAAACTGTTTTTT | CASSDTDRAAEKLFF
NA | TRBJ1-6 | 16 | NA | TRBV7-9 | TGTGCCAGCAGCTTAGTAGGGAGGGTCTATAATTCACCCCTCCACTTT | CASSLVGRVYNSPLHF
NA | TRBJ2-3 | 16 | TRBD1 | TRBV19 | TGTGCCAGTAGCCCGGTGACAGGGCCTAGCACAGATACGCAGTATTTT | CASSPVTGPSTDTQYF
NA | TRBJ2-7 | 15 | TRBD1 | TRBV27 | TGTGCCAGCAGTCGAGGGGGCCTCGTTTCCTACGAGCAGTACTTC | CASSRGGLVSYEQYF
NA | TRBJ1-1 | 13 | NA | TRBV7-3 | TGTGCCAGCAGCTGGGGGGAGAGGACTGAAGCTTTCTTT | CASSWGERTEAFF
NA | TRBJ2-2 | 17 | NA | TRBV5-6 | TGTGCCAGCACCTCCGACAGACTTATCGCGAACACCGGGGAGCTGTTTTTT | CASTSDRLIANTGELFF
NA | TRBJ2-2 | 13 | NA | TRBV28 | TGTGCCAGCAGTCAATCAATCACCGGGGAGCTGTTTTTT | CASSQSITGELFF
NA | TRBJ2-2 | 15 | TRBD2 | TRBV5-1 | TGCGCCAGCAGCTCCGGGCCGGGGGGGTCCGGGGAGCTGTTTTTT | CASSSGPGGSGELFF
once | TRBJ2-7 | 13 | NA | TRBV13 | TGTGCCAGCAGCCCCGTGGGGGCCGGGGAGCAGTACTTC | CASSPVGAGEQYF
once | TRBJ1-6 | 15 | NA | TRBV7-2 | TGTGCCAGCAGCTTAGTCCTTTCCTATAATTCACCCCTCCACTTT | CASSLVLSYNSPLHF
NA | TRBJ1-2 | 15 | NA | TRBV4-1 | TGCGCCAGCAGCCAAGTCCTCAGTAACAACTATGGCTACACCTTC | CASSQVLSNNYGYTF
NA | TRBJ2-7 | 12 | NA | TRBV11-2 | TGTGCCAGCAGCTCCTCAGGGCCCGAGCAGTACTTC | CASSSSGPEQYF
NA | TRBJ2-6 | 16 | TRBD2 | TRBV28 | TGTGCCAGCAGTTTAGGGAGGGTCTCTGGGGCCAACGTCCTGACTTTC | CASSLGRVSGANVLTF
NA | TRBJ1-2 | 15 | TRBD1 | TRBV6-5 | TGTGCCAGCAGTCCACTGGGGCAGGGGGCGAGGGGCTACACCTTC | CASSPLGQGARGYTF
NA | TRBJ2-1 | 14 | NA | TRBV28 | TGTGCCAGCAGTTTAGTTCGAGGTTACAATGAGCAGTTCTTC | CASSLVRGYNEQFF
NA | TRBJ2-7 | 16 | NA | TRBV4-1 | TGCGCCAGCAGCCAAAACTACCGACAGGAGACCTACGAGCAGTACTTC | CASSQNYRQETYEQYF
NA | TRBJ2-5 | 16 | NA | TRBV29-1 | TGCAGCGTTGATGACTTCTCAGGGTACCCTACGGAGACCCAGTACTTC | CSVDDFSGYPTETQYF
NA | TRBJ2-5 | 14 | NA | TRBV6-5 | TGTGCCAGCAGTTACTCCTCCCACCGGGAGACCCAGTACTTC | CASSYSSHRETQYF
NA | TRBJ2-1 | 13 | TRBD2 | TRBV28 | TGTGCCAGCAGCTATTCTAGCGGAAATGAGCAGTTCTTC | CASSYSSGNEQFF
once | TRBJ2-7 | 12 | NA | TRBV6-6 | TGTGCCAGCAGCAAGCATTCCTACGAGCAGTACTTC | CASSKHSYEQYF
few | TRBJ1-2 | 14 | NA | TRBV29-1 | TGCAGCGTTGAAGACGTGGGCCGGCCATATGGCTACACCTTC | CSVEDVGRPYGYTF
NA | TRBJ2-1 | 14 | TRBD2 | TRBV14 | TGTGCCAGCAGCCTGGGACTAGCGGGGGTTGAGCAGTTCTTC | CASSLGLAGVEQFF
NA | TRBJ2-5 | 14 | TRBD1 | TRBV7-8 | TGTGCCACCCGGGACAGGATTCTCTCCCGTACCCAGTACTTC | CATRDRILSRTQYF
few | TRBJ2-1 | 17 | TRBD2 | TRBV13 | TGTGCCAGCAGCCCTCACACTAGCGGGCGTTTATACAATGAGCAGTTCTTC | CASSPHTSGRLYNEQFF
NA | TRBJ2-1 | 14 | TRBD2 | TRBV9 | TGTGCCAGCAGCTCTGCCGGGACTAACAATGAGCAGTTCTTC | CASSSAGTNNEQFF
NA | TRBJ2-3 | 17 | TRBD2 | TRBV6-1 | TGTGCCAGCAGTGAGACTAGCGGGGCCTCCCTGGCAGATACGCAGTATTTT | CASSETSGASLADTQYF
NA | TRBJ2-1 | 14 | TRBD2 | TRBV27 | TGTGCCAGCAGGGGCCACGGGACTAGCAATGAGCAGTTCTTC | CASRGHGTSNEQFF
NA | TRBJ2-5 | 14 | TRBD1 | TRBV13 | TGTGCCAGCAGCTCCGGGGACAGGGTGGAGACCCAGTACTTC | CASSSGDRVETQYF
NA | TRBJ1-1 | 14 | NA | TRBV5-6 | TGTGCCAGCTATTCCTTCCGTCGGGTGAGTGAAGCTTTCTTT | CASYSFRRVSEAFF
NA | TRBJ1-1 | 15 | NA | TRBV27 | TGTGCCAGCAGTTTATGGTGGCAGGGCAACACTGAAGCTTTCTTT | CASSLWWQGNTEAFF
once | TRBJ2-7 | 13 | NA | TRBV29-1 | TGCAGCGTTGGATTTGGGCCGTCCTACGAGCAGTACTTC | CSVGFGPSYEQYF
NA | TRBJ1-2 | 14 | NA | TRBV28 | TGTGCCAGCAGTTTAGGAGGACTCGAGGGTGGCTACACCTTC | CASSLGGLEGGYTF
once | TRBJ2-2 | 12 | NA | TRBV28 | TGTGCCAGCAGTATAAATACCGGGGAGCTGTTTTTT | CASSINTGELFF
NA | TRBJ2-7 | 14 | TRBD1 | TRBV4-3 | TGCGCCAGCAGCCAAGTGACAGGGCGGGACGAGCAGTACTTC | CASSQVTGRDEQYF
few | TRBJ2-1 | 17 | NA | TRBV29-1 | TGCAGCGGGGAGAGGGTCGGGGGGCCGTTAAACTACAATGAGCAGTTCTTC | CSGERVGGPLNYNEQFF
NA | TRBJ1-3 | 16 | NA | TRBV30 | TGTGCCTGGAGTGTGGTAGAGGGCTGGATTGGAAACACCATATATTTT | CAWSVVEGWIGNTIYF
NA | TRBJ1-1 | 16 | NA | TRBV5-8 | TGTGCCAGCAGCTTGGCGTGGGGGCAGGGGAACACTGAAGCTTTCTTT | CASSLAWGQGNTEAFF
NA | TRBJ2-3 | 15 | TRBD1 | TRBV6-4 | TGTGCCAGCAGTGGCGTTGGGACAGGGAGAGATACGCAGTATTTT | CASSGVGTGRDTQYF
once | TRBJ2-7 | 16 | TRBD2 | TRBV10-3 | TGTGCCATCAGTTTAAACCGGTTAGCGGGAGGGTACGAGCAGTACTTC | CAISLNRLAGGYEQYF
NA | TRBJ2-3 | 17 | NA | TRBV11-2 | TGTGCCAGCAGCTTAGCGGGACTGCGGGCTAGCACAGATACGCAGTATTTT | CASSLAGLRASTDTQYF